The 26 T cell receptor beta chains listed next were all sequenced from one sample in a study of T cells in Graves' hyperthyroidism and ophthalmopathy. Amplification of TCR beta CDR3 regions was performed using RNA transcripts as template. Carried out on the TCR CDR3, a first-round RT-PCR used the HTBI primer set. MiXCR was run by TCRdb on the multiplex PCR reads, yielding one entry per CDR3 protein. This sample has some 140,000 distinct CDR3 sequences, with around 20% found just once. The sequencing sample was made of blood. All receptors derive from a woman in her forties or fifties with Graves' hyperthyroidism that later progressed to Graves' ophthalmopathy.

This clonotype was detected many times. This chain uses TRBV2 with TRBJ2-3; 7 bases line up with TRBD2. The CDR3 is 16 amino acids. Germline assignment: CDR1 SNHLY and CDR2 FYNNEI. After removal of 3 bases from V and 6 bases from J, the junction contained 12 bases not matched to a gene. DNA of the CDR3: TGTGCCAGCAGTGACGGGCTAGCGGTCGTTCGGGATACGCAGTATTTT. It is translated as CASSDGLAVVRDTQYF.

About this clonotype itself: A much larger clone sits a single nucleotide away, making a read error possible. The chain uses TRBV2 and TRBJ2-7; TRBD2 might be the D (5 bases). Germline V lookup: CDR1 SNHLY, CDR2 FYNNEI. The CDR3 consists of 15 residues. V was shortened by 4 bases and J by 2 bases, with 15 bases between the two germline ends. DNA of the CDR3: TGTGCCAGCAGTGGAAGCAGACTATCGACCTACGAGCAGTACTTC. This translates into CASSGSRLSTYEQYF.

The table lists this clonotype with many counts. This chain connects TRBV20-1 to TRBJ1-1; no reliable D call. This CDR3 is 13 amino acids long. V shed 0 bases and J shed 7 bases, with 12 bases lying between them. CDR1 is DFQATT, CDR2 SNEGSKA, per germline (reference sequence). The CDR3 reads CSARDRYTNEAFF. The CDR3 DNA reads as TGCAGTGCTAGAGATCGGTACACAAATGAAGCTTTCTTT.

The chain carries TRBV20-1 and TRBJ2-5; 7 bases are a match to TRBD2. This CDR3 is 21 amino acids long. CDR1 is DFQATT, CDR2 SNEGSKA, per germline (reference sequence). The V and J ends lost 0 bases and 5 bases, in that order; junction bases with no gene match: 27. The CDR3 DNA sequence: TGCAGTGCTAGAGATCCCCAATTCCTTTTCAGCGGGAACCTTGTAAGGGAGACCCAGTACTTC. This encodes CSARDPQFLFSGNLVRETQYF.

This sequence joins TRBV25-1 and TRBJ1-5, with D perhaps TRBD1 (6 bases). V lost 7 bases and J lost 5, with 15 bases in between. CDR1 and CDR2 from the germline V gene are MGHDK and SYGVNS. The CDR3 is 14 residues long. The DNA of the CDR3 is TGTGCCAGCAAGGGACCACAGGGAGATCAGCCCCAGCATTTT. Amino acids: CASKGPQGDQPQHF.

This clonotype occurred many times. The rearrangement uses TRBV11-2 and TRBJ1-2, with TRBD1 matching over 7 bases. The V and J ends lost 6 bases and 3 bases, in that order; junction bases with no gene match: 4. CDR1 and CDR2 from the germline V gene are SGHAT and FQNNGV. The CDR3 runs to 13 residues. The CDR3 DNA is TGTGCCAGCAGTCACAGGGGAGACTATGGCTACACCTTC. This gives the protein CASSHRGDYGYTF. Looking up the rest from reference TRBV11-2 and TRBJ1-2 gives the full variable domain: EAGVAQSPRYKIIEKRQSVAFWCNPISGHATLYWYQQILGQGPKLLIQFQNNGVVDDSQLPKDRFSAERLKGVDSTLKIQPAKLEDSAVYLCASSHRGDYGYTFGSGTRLTVV.

There are many counts of this clonotype. The chain links TRBV4-1 to TRBJ1-1; D is undetermined. Per the germline V gene, CDR1 is MGHRA and CDR2 is YSYEKL. Trimming cost V 2 bases and J 0 bases, with 10 bases left between them. This CDR3 is built from 15 residues. This CDR3 reads CASSQRTELNTEAFF. As DNA, the CDR3 is TGCGCCAGCAGCCAACGAACGGAGTTGAACACTGAAGCTTTCTTT.

Ten or more counts support this clonotype. The chain employs TRBV30 and TRBJ2-3, with D perhaps assigned TRBD1 or TRBD2 (5 bases each). CDR3 size: 15 residues. Trimming took 3 bases from V and 4 from J, leaving 17 bases between them. From germline, CDR1 is GTSNPN and CDR2 SVGIG (reference sequence). CDR3 residues: CAWSGASPGPDTQYF. As DNA, the CDR3 is TGTGCCTGGAGCGGTGCCTCTCCGGGACCAGATACGCAGTATTTT.

The CDR3 spells CATSEPGPKNNEQFF. The DNA for the CDR3 is TGTGCCACCAGTGAACCGGGACCGAAAAACAATGAGCAGTTCTTC. This chain uses TRBV24-1 with TRBJ2-1; D tentatively reads TRBD1 or TRBD2 (5 bases each). The germline CDR1 and CDR2 sequences are KGHDR and SFDVKD. V lost 4 bases, J lost 5 bases, and 14 bases lay in between. The CDR3 sequence is 15 residues long.

This clonotype came up many times. The rearrangement links TRBV6-1 to TRBJ1-5; D is unresolved. Germline assignment: CDR1 MNHNS and CDR2 SASEGT. The CDR3 loop spans 13 amino acids. V was trimmed by 6 bases and J by 1 base, leaving 7 bases between them. Written as DNA, the CDR3 is TGTGCCAGCAGGCTAGACAGCAATCAGCCCCAGCATTTT. Translation gives CASRLDSNQPQHF.

Comment on this clonotype: A much larger clone differs from this one at a single base, so this may be a read error. The chain has TRBV28 and TRBJ2-7; D might be TRBD1 (6 bases). Germline V gene lookup returns CDR1 MDHEN and CDR2 SYDVKM. V was pared by 9 bases and J by 1 base, with 10 bases between. CDR3 length equals 12 residues. The CDR3 is CASFDRSYEQYF. In nucleotides, the CDR3 is TGTGCCAGTTTTGACAGGTCCTACGAGCAGTACTTC.

The sample holds many counts of this clonotype. V and J are TRBV20-1 and TRBJ1-1; 7 bases agree with TRBD1. V was clipped by 1 base and J by 5 bases; unmatched bases: 10. In germline, CDR1 is DFQATT, CDR2 SNEGSKA (reference sequence). The CDR3 covers 15 residues. Here the CDR3 reads CSARVGATGLTEAFF. The CDR3 region has the DNA TGCAGTGCTAGAGTGGGAGCGACAGGGCTAACTGAAGCTTTCTTT.

This clonotype came up many times. The V call is TRBV15, the J call TRBJ1-1; D is perhaps TRBD1 (5 bases). Trimming pared 7 bases from V and 3 bases from J, leaving 12 bases between. This CDR3 spans 13 amino acids. Germline V gene lookup returns CDR1 LNHNV and CDR2 YYDKDF (reference sequence). The CDR3 loop reads CATTQGGHTEAFF. In DNA, the CDR3 is TGTGCCACCACCCAGGGAGGGCACACTGAAGCTTTCTTT. Full variable domain (rest looked up from reference TRBV15 and TRBJ1-1): DAMVIQNPRYQVTQFGKPVTLSCSQTLNHNVMYWYQQKSSQAPKLLFHYYDKDFNNEADTPDNFQSRRPNTSFCFLDIRSPGLGDTAMYLCATTQGGHTEAFFGQGTRLTVV.

The gene calls are TRBV29-1 and TRBJ2-3, with 7 bases lining up with TRBD2. Germline lookup yields CDR1 SQVTM and CDR2 ANQGSEA. The trim removed 0 bases at V and 2 bases at J, leaving 8 bases unmatched. This CDR3 has 16 residues. CDR3 residues: CSVEDWLAESTDTQYF. CDR3 bases: TGCAGCGTTGAAGATTGGCTAGCGGAATCCACAGATACGCAGTATTTT.

This clonotype was detected ten times or more. V usage is TRBV12-3 or TRBV12-4 and J usage is TRBJ1-5, with TRBD1 matching 8 bases. The CDR3 length is 14 residues. V dropped 5 bases and J dropped 2; count of bases not matched to a gene: 2. Written as DNA, the CDR3 is TGTGCCAGCAGTCTGACAGGGGGCAATCAGCCCCAGCATTTT. Amino acid sequence: CASSLTGGNQPQHF.

The DNA of the CDR3 is TGTGCCAGCAGCCCGGCGGATAGGGGGCGTCCCTATGGCTACACCTTC. This gives the protein CASSPADRGRPYGYTF. The chain employs TRBV5-6 and TRBJ1-2, with TRBD1 matching over 7 bases. CDR1 and CDR2 from the germline V gene are SGHDT and YYEEEE. Trimming cost V 4 bases and J 4 bases; bases outside gene matches: 13. The CDR3 has 16 residues. Full variable domain (rest looked up from reference TRBV5-6 and TRBJ1-2): DAGVTQSPTHLIKTRGQQVTLRCSPKSGHDTVSWYQQALGQGPQFIFQYYEEEERQRGNFPDRFSGHQFPNYSSELNVNALLLGDSALYLCASSPADRGRPYGYTFGSGTRLTVV.

This clonotype occurred a few times. The CDR3 is CASSQDTLPNNEQFF. The DNA for the CDR3 is TGTGCCAGCAGCCAAGATACCCTCCCAAACAATGAGCAGTTCTTC. This chain uses TRBV4-2 with TRBJ2-1, with D hard to call. The CDR3 extends over 15 amino acids. V was shortened by 0 bases and J by 5 bases, with 11 bases between the two germline ends. Germline V gene sequence: CDR1 LGHNA, CDR2 YNFKEQ.

For the CDR3, the DNA is TGTGCCAGCGCCATCGGGACAGGGGGCTTTCAGCCCCAGCATTTT. Translating it yields CASAIGTGGFQPQHF. The chain joins TRBV19 to TRBJ1-5, with 12 positions matching TRBD1. Germline V CDR1 and CDR2: LNHDA, SQIVND (reference sequence). There are 15 residues in the CDR3. V lost 9 bases, J lost 6 bases, and 9 bases stayed unmatched.

This clonotype was seen just once. This clone may be a read error of a much larger clone one base away. The V and J genes are TRBV18 and TRBJ2-3, with 8 nucleotides matching TRBD1. The CDR3 sequence is 15 residues long. Germline values: CDR1 KGHSH, CDR2 LQKENI. This CDR3 reads CTSSPAGGRSDTQYF. CDR3 DNA sequence: TGTACCAGCTCACCCGCAGGGGGCAGGTCAGATACGCAGTATTTT.

The V and J genes are TRBV7-8 and TRBJ2-2; TRBD2 matches at 10 bases. Trimming cost V 6 bases and J 4 bases; bases outside gene matches: 8. The CDR3 spans 16 residues. Per the germline V gene, CDR1 is SGHVS and CDR2 is FQNEAQ. CDR3 nucleotides: TGTGCCAGCAGGGTCGTCGCTAGCGGGAGCACCGGGGAGCTGTTTTTT. This encodes CASRVVASGSTGELFF.

This clonotype has only a few counts. This chain connects TRBV20-1 to TRBJ2-7; 7 bases map to TRBD2. This CDR3 spans 15 amino acids. With 3 bases clipped from V and 2 bases from J, the junction kept 10 bases outside the gene matches. The germline V gene encodes CDR1 DFQATT and CDR2 SNEGSKA (reference sequence). The CDR3: CSASRASGTTYEQYF. CDR3 sequence (DNA): TGCAGTGCTAGCCGTGCGTCCGGGACTACCTACGAGCAGTACTTC.

The genes are TRBV7-2 and TRBJ1-4; D gene uncertain. The length of the CDR3 is 14 residues. Germline V CDR1 and CDR2: SGHTA, FQGNSA. V was trimmed by 6 bases and J by 6 bases, leaving 14 bases between them. The CDR3 is CASSSPRTDEKLFF. CDR3 in DNA: TGTGCCAGCAGTTCCCCCCGGACCGATGAAAAACTGTTTTTT.

This clonotype was recorded at least ten times. The CDR3 reads CASSYLNTEAFF. CDR3 coding DNA: TGTGCCAGCAGTTACTTAAACACTGAAGCTTTCTTT. This sequence joins TRBV6-5 and TRBJ1-1; D is ambiguous. In germline, CDR1 is MNHEY, CDR2 SVGAGI. Deletions cut 1 base from V and 2 bases from J, with 2 bases between. The CDR3 runs to 12 residues.

This clonotype was recorded many times. The chain carries TRBV12-3 or TRBV12-4 and TRBJ1-1; TRBD1 matches 10 bases. V lost 5 bases and J lost 12; bases outside the gene matches: 6. CDR3 length equals 12 residues. The DNA for the CDR3 is TGTGCCAGCAGTCCCGGACAGGGGGAGACTTTCTTT. This encodes CASSPGQGETFF.

J is TRBJ2-2 and V is TRBV29-1; TRBD2 is a possible D gene (5 bases). Between the trimmed V and J ends, which lost 1 base and 2 bases, there was a span of 14 bases. This CDR3 is 16 amino acids long. From germline, CDR1 is SQVTM and CDR2 ANQGSEA. The DNA of the CDR3 is TGCAGCGTTGAAGCCCAATCGGGGTTTAACACCGGGGAGCTGTTTTTT. Translated, it gives CSVEAQSGFNTGELFF.

This clonotype was observed many times. The V call is TRBV28, the J call TRBJ2-7; either TRBD1 or TRBD2 may supply D (5 bases each). Germline V gene lookup returns CDR1 MDHEN and CDR2 SYDVKM. Deletions cut 1 base from V and 3 bases from J, with 10 bases between. The CDR3 covers 14 residues. The CDR3 spells CASSLLGESYEQYF. The CDR3 DNA reads TGTGCCAGCAGTTTATTGGGGGAGAGCTACGAGCAGTACTTC. Full variable domain (rest looked up from reference TRBV28 and TRBJ2-7): DVKVTQSSRYLVKRTGEKVFLECVQDMDHENMFWYRQDPGLGLRLIYFSYDVKMKEKGDIPEGYSVSREKKERFSLILESASTNQTSMYLCASSLLGESYEQYFGPGTRLTVT.